The sequence of this T cell receptor (beta chain) was determined in a study of identical twins. This clonotype was counted a few times. Trimming at V came to 5 bases and at J to 0 bases, leaving 2 bases not matched to a gene. The CDR3 consists of 14 residues. Germline V gene data show CDR1 as MNHEY and CDR2 as SMNVEV (reference sequence). Each CDR3 protein gets one entry after TCRdb re-called the 5' RACE reads with MiXCR. The sample includes about 890,000 distinct CDR3 sequences, roughly 12% of them seen just once. The same sample was also used in a study of yellow fever vaccine responses in identical twins.

Specimen: PBMCs. The rearrangement links TRBV27 to TRBJ2-7, with TRBD2 matching over 9 bases. This sequence was found in a woman aged 18 to 35 in good health. DNA of the CDR3: TGTGCCAGCAGTGAGCGGGGGGACTCCTACGAGCAGTACGTC. Translating gives CASSERGDSYEQYV.